This TCR beta chain was sequenced in a study of shared clonotypes between healthy human individuals. Generated by immunoSEQ multiplex PCR, the TCRdb table keeps only in-frame clones and is missing some. Seen here are fewer than 3 million clones, 80% to 95% observed once, and the top ten hold 0.37%. The CDR3 length is 16 residues. Germline values: CDR1 SSHAT, CDR2 FNYEAQ (reference sequence). V gave up 5 bases and J gave up 7 bases; unmatched junction bases: 8. The chain links TRBV7-7 to TRBJ2-2; TRBD1 matches 12 bases. The sequencing sample was made of naive CD4+ T cells from PBMCs. Subset in this sample: CD45RA+ positively selected. The clonotype comes from a man younger than 35 in good health. Some clones in this sample may be carry-over from other donors' samples. The CDR3 sequence: CASSPRGTGGFGELFF. CDR3 nucleotides: TGTGCCAGCAGCCCCCGTGGGACAGGGGGCTTCGGGGAGCTGTTTTTT.